This paragraph reports one T cell receptor beta chain. This clonotype came up a few times. The target of this receptor is not known. Within one base of it there is no much larger clone, and no base qualities were kept. This entry comes from a study of relationships among human T cell subsets (dated by TCRdb to about 2010). About the full investigation: Sequencing was performed on eight distinct blood T cell populations: pan T, CD8 cytotoxic, regulatory, Th1, Th2, naive plus transitional, activated and memory cells. What the authors observed across the whole study: Over 55% of CD8+ cytotoxic sequences belonged to clones with over 100 reads, whereas regulatory and Th2 subsets showed few such clones. A CD4+CD8+ double-positive population could not be ruled out by the bead-based sorting. Substantial CDR3 sharing among Th1, Th2 and regulatory T cells was interpreted as suggesting stochastic cell fate choices. No statistically significant differences in V, D and J usage, CDR3 length or N-nucleotide additions were observed among the seven subsets.

According to the germline V gene, CDR1 reads MGHRA and CDR2 reads YSYEKL. V is clipped by 0 bases and J by 8 bases, and the sequence between their germline boundaries is 16 bases long. The CDR3 has 15 amino acids, counting the end cysteine and phenylalanine. Only the CDR3 part of the read is kept: 45 bases, read in frame from the first base. Library creation used multiplex PCR. The sequencing machine was a 454 GS FLX. TCR alpha and beta CDR3 regions were amplified from mRNA by semiquantitative ARM-PCR. In ARM-PCR, tagged nested gene-specific primers were used first, and communal superprimers then performed exponential amplification. Nested primers were removed by exonuclease before the second amplification round on first-round PCR products. Amplicons were sequenced on the 454 platform, which allows rapid sequencing of millions of DNA fragments without cloning bias. A read mappable to both V and J germline segments was defined as an effective read. The published analysis was carried out like this. Reads were assigned to germline V, D and J segments with IRmap, which uses pyromap, a Smith-Waterman modification adapted to 454 sequencing errors. Cutoffs set at the 99th percentile of alignment scores from simulated random sequences were applied to filter D-beta assignments. CDR3 was defined as the amino acids between the conserved V-segment Y[YFLI]C motif and the J-segment [FW]GXGT motif. A compound Poisson process model, previously applied to large-scale EST data, was used to estimate repertoire diversity. A cross-contamination detection procedure was applied to argue against sample contamination as the source of shared CDR3s. TCRdb ran its own pipeline on the public reads, namely fastp trimming at Q25 and MiXCR clone calling, and kept in-frame beta chains. Rows merge per CDR3 protein into single entries with the most common DNA and genes. The V and J calls reflect TCRdb's pipeline rather than the authors' work. This sample lists thousands of distinct CDR3 sequences; 50% to 60% were detected once. Approximately 5% of the sample is in the top ten clones.

From the CD45RA-negative fraction, CD45RA-RO+ cells were selected as memory T cells using anti-CD45RO beads. Miltenyi superparamagnetic beads coated with subset-specific monoclonal antibodies were used to isolate the T cell subsets. All T cell populations were isolated from peripheral blood. Ficoll separation of whole blood yielded mononuclear cells, and anti-CD14 microbeads were then used to deplete the monocytes. Right after isolation, the cell populations were resuspended in RNAprotect reagent. This receptor was identified in a middle-aged man in good health. Sequences were obtained from memory T cells sorted from blood. The label giving this sample's cell subset or site can be read as: CD45RA-RO+ memory T cells. Recombination joined TRBV4-1 with TRBJ1-2; possibly the D gene is TRBD1, per 5 matching bases. The DNA reads TGCGCCAGCAGCCAAGAAAGTATCGGGACCTACGGCTACACCTTC. Its product reads: CASSQESIGTYGYTF.